These 9 T cell receptor delta chains were sequenced from one sample in a study of γδ T cells in repeated Plasmodium falciparum infection. Gammadelta T cells were flow-sorted from PBMC into Vgamma9/Vdelta2+ and Vdelta2-negative populations for bulk analysis. TCRdb repeated clone calling on the multiplex PCR reads with CATT. The table shows 40,000 to 55,000 delta-chain clones, with roughly 2% occurring only once. Sample: gamma-delta T cells from blood. The receptors here all came from a pool of human donors (malaria-infected and uninfected, not separated).

In its sample, this clone was seen many times. The protein recorded in TCRdb matches a much larger clone and deviates from this DNA's translation at residue 6, suggesting a read error; the protein here is obtained by translating the DNA. V and J are TRDV2 and TRDJ1; D is uncertain. The J gene was not available in TCRdb and was assigned here by matching the DNA to germline segments. The CDR3 runs 15 residues. V shed 0 bases and J shed 0 bases, with 10 bases lying between them. The germline V gene has CDR1 GEAIGNYY and CDR2 EKD. CDR3: CACDTEGLNTDKLIF. The CDR3 DNA reads TGTGCCTGTGACACCGAGGGGTTAAACACCGATAAACTCATCTTT.

This clone showed up many times. Given a far larger clone just one base away, this is likely a sequencing read error. Other DNA sequences of this sample code for an identical CDR3. This chain joins TRDV3 and TRDJ1; 9 bases are shared with TRDD3. No J segment appears in TCRdb, so it was assigned here by matching the sequence to germline. This CDR3 is 23 amino acids long. The V gene's germline CDR1 is TVYSNPD and CDR2 GDNSRS (reference sequence). CDR3: CASLSTGGQTAKVGVRYTDKLIF. CDR3 in DNA: TGTGCCTCCCTCAGTACTGGGGGACAGACGGCGAAAGTGGGGGTGAGATACACTGATAAACTCATCTTT.

This clone was recorded many times. Translating this DNA gives a protein that differs at residue 6 from the TCRdb one, which belongs to a much larger clone; a read error is likely, and the protein shown is this translation. The rearrangement links TRDV2 to TRDJ1; TRDD3 agrees at 12 bases. Per germline, CDR1 GEAIGNYY and CDR2 EKD. The CDR3 contains 21 residues. The V and J ends lost 1 base and 0 bases, in that order; junction bases with no gene match: 17. The CDR3 coding sequence is TGTGCCTGTGACACTTTTTTACTGGGGGATACTGACCTCGACAACACCGATAAACTCATCTTT. Translation gives CACDTFLLGDTDLDNTDKLIF.

This clone was counted only a few times. TCRdb's entry gives the protein of a much larger clone, which mismatches this DNA's translation at residue 8, likely from a read error; the protein reported here is translated from the DNA. V is TRDV1 and J is TRDJ1, with 8 positions matching TRDD3. Germline V gene sequence: CDR1 TSWWSYY, CDR2 QGS. The CDR3 totals 17 residues. V dropped 6 bases and J dropped 4; count of bases not matched to a gene: 16. This chain's CDR3 is CALGVPTTLGDLDKLIF. DNA of the CDR3: TGTGCTCTTGGCGTCCCTACAACCCTGGGGGACCTCGATAAACTCATCTTT.

This clone was detected many times. TCRdb's protein, taken from a much larger clone, differs from this DNA's translation at residue 19, likely owing to a read error; the protein displayed comes from the DNA. The chain uses TRDV2 and TRDJ1; TRDD3 matches at 10 bases. TCRdb is silent on the J gene; assignment here came from matching the DNA to germline. The length of the CDR3 is 22 residues. From germline, CDR1 is GEAIGNYY and CDR2 EKD. The CDR3 nucleotides are TGTGCCTGTGACACGGTGGGCTCAGTGAAGACTTCACTGGGGGATTCAACCGATGAACTCATCTTT. It yields the protein CACDTVGSVKTSLGDSTDELIF.

As for this clone: TCRdb's protein, taken from a much larger clone, differs from this DNA's translation at residue 5, likely owing to a read error; the protein displayed comes from the DNA. The chain employs TRDV2 and TRDJ3; TRDD3 matches at 9 bases. The J gene is absent in TCRdb and was assigned here via DNA matching to germline. The CDR3 extends over 19 amino acids. Per the germline V gene, CDR1 is GEAIGNYY and CDR2 is EKD. Trimming cost V 3 bases and J 2 bases; bases outside gene matches: 10. The CDR3 DNA follows: TGTGCCTGTGACGCCGGGTGTCTGGGGGATCCCTGGGACACCCGACAGATGTTTTTC. The encoded protein is CACDAGCLGDPWDTRQMFF.

The table lists this clone with a few counts. The TCRdb record carries a much larger clone's protein, which differs from this DNA's translation at residue 6; a read error is the likely cause, and the protein listed here is the DNA translation. The rearrangement uses TRDV2 and TRDJ1; tentative D call: TRDD3 (6 bases). The J gene, absent from TCRdb, was called here by matching the DNA to germline. The CDR3 extends over 15 amino acids. V was shortened by 3 bases and J by 0 bases, with 13 bases between the two germline ends. CDR1 GEAIGNYY and CDR2 EKD come from the germline V gene. The CDR3 sequence: CACDSMGAYTDKLIF. The CDR3 coding sequence is TGTGCCTGTGACTCGATGGGGGCCTACACCGATAAACTCATCTTT.

This clone has more than one count but fewer than ten. A read error may explain this, as a much larger clone is one base away. The chain combines TRDV1 with TRDJ4, with D maybe TRDD2 (7 bases). TCRdb supplies no J gene; here it was assigned by aligning the nucleotide sequence to germline. The CDR3 contains 20 residues. Germline-derived CDR1 and CDR2 are TSWWSYY and QGS. V lost 3 bases and J 2 bases, leaving 31 bases between the germline ends. CDR3 amino acids: CALGERRPSWGLLGVRPLIF. In DNA, the CDR3 is TGTGCTCTTGGGGAGCGAAGGCCTTCCTGGGGCCTACTGGGAGTGAGACCCCTGATCTTT.

For this clone: This likely traces to a read error, being one base from a far larger clone. The sample has other DNA sequences that encode this CDR3 too. The rearrangement uses TRDV1 and TRDJ1; tentatively, D is TRDD2 or TRDD3 (8 bases each). V dropped 4 bases and J dropped 2 bases, with 38 bases sitting between them. Germline V gives CDR1 TSWWSYY, CDR2 QGS. The CDR3 extends over 23 amino acids. In DNA, the CDR3 is TGTGCTCTTGGGGTCCCTCCCCTCTTCCTACGGGGCTGGGGGAGAGACAGAACCGATAAACTCATCTTT. This codes for CALGVPPLFLRGWGRDRTDKLIF.